This paragraph covers one T cell receptor (beta chain) sequence. Profiled with immunoSEQ multiplex PCR; TCRdb holds only in-frame clones, not every one. The sample yields around 7,000 clones, about 78% seen once. The sample is drawn from a study of T cell repertoires in MIS-A myocarditis. V lost 0 bases and J 1 base, leaving 10 bases between the germline ends. The CDR3 sequence is 16 residues long. Per germline, CDR1 LGHNA and CDR2 YSLEER. The rearrangement joins TRBV4-3 to TRBJ2-4; D possibly corresponds to TRBD2 (6 bases). The sample consisted of right inferior lung lobe tissue obtained at autopsy. The TCR comes from a man between 18 and 35 years old with fulminant myocarditis from multisystem inflammatory syndrome in adults (MIS-A) after COVID-19. As DNA, the CDR3 is TGCGCCAGCAGCCAAGACAGGGAGGAGGCCAAAAACATTCAGTACTTC. It encodes CASSQDREEAKNIQYF.